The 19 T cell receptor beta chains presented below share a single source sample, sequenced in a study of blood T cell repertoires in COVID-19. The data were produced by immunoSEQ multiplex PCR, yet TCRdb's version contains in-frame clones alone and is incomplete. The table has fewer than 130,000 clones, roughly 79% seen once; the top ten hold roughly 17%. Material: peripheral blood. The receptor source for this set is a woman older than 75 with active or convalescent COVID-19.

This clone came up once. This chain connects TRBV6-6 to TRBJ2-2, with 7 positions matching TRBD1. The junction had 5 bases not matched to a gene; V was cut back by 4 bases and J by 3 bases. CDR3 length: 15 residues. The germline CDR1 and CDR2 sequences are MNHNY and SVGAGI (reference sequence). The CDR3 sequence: CASSFGQEDTGELFF. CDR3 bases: TGTGCCAGCAGTTTTGGACAGGAGGACACCGGGGAGCTGTTTTTT.

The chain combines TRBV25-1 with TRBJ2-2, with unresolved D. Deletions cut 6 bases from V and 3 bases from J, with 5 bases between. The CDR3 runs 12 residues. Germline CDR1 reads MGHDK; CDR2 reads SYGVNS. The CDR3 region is CASREYTGELFF. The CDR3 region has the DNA TGTGCCAGCAGAGAGTACACCGGGGAGCTGTTTTTT.

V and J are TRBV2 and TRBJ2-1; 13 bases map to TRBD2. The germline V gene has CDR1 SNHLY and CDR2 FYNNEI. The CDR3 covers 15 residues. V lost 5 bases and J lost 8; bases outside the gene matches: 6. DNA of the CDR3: TGTGCCAGCAGTCCTATCGGACTAGCGGGAGATGAGCAGTTCTTC. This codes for CASSPIGLAGDEQFF.

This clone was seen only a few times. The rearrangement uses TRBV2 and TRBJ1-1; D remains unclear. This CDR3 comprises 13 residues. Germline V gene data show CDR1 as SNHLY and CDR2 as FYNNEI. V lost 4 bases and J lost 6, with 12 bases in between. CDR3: CASSVERVAEAFF. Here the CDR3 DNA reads TGTGCCAGCAGTGTAGAGAGGGTCGCTGAAGCTTTCTTT.

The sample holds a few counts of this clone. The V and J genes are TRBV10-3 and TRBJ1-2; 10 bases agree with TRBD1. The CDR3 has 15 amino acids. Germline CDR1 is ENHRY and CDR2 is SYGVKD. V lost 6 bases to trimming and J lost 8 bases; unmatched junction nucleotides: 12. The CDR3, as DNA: TGTGCCATCAGGGAATGGCGGGACAGGGGTGGAGGCTACACCTTC. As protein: CAIREWRDRGGGYTF.

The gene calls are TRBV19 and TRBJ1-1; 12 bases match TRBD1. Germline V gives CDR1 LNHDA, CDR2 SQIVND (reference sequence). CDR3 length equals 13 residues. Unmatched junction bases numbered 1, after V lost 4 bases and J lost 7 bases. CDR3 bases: TGTGCCAGTAGTAGGGACAGGGGGCGTGAAGCTTTCTTT. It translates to CASSRDRGREAFF.

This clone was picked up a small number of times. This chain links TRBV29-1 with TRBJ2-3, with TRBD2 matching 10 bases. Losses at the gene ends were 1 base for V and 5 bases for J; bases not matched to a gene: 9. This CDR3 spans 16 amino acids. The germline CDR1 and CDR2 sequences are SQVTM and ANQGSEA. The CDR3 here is CSVEGLAGVVGDTQYF. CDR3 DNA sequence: TGCAGCGTTGAAGGGCTAGCGGGAGTGGTTGGAGATACGCAGTATTTT.

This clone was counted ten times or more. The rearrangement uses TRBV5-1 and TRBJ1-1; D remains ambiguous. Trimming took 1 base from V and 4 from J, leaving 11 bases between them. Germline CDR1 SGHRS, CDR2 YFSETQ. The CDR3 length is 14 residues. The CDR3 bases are TGCGCCAGCAGCTTGCAGGCGGGTTCCACTGAAGCTTTCTTT. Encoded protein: CASSLQAGSTEAFF.

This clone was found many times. The CDR3 bases are TGTGCCAGCAGTTCATGGGAATTGGGGACAGGGGAGTACGAGCAGTACTTC. It is translated as CASSSWELGTGEYEQYF. V gene TRBV28 combines with J gene TRBJ2-7, with TRBD1 matching over 10 bases. CDR1 and CDR2 from the germline V gene are MDHEN and SYDVKM. V was pared by 4 bases and J by 4 bases, with 13 bases of the junction left unmatched. This CDR3 comprises 17 residues.

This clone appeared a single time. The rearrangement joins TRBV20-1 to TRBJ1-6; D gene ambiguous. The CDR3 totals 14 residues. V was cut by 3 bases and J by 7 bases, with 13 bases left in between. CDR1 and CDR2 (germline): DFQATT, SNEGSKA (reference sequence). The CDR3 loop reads CSASRQVLNSPLHF. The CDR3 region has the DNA TGCAGTGCTAGTCGCCAGGTCCTAAATTCACCCCTCCACTTT.

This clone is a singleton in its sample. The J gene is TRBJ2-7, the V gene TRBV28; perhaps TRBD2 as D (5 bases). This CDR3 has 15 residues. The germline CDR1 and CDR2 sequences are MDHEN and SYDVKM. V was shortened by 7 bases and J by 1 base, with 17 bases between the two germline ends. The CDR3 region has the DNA TGTGCCAGCATCAACTCCGGGTCGGGATCCTACGAGCAGTACTTC. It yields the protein CASINSGSGSYEQYF.

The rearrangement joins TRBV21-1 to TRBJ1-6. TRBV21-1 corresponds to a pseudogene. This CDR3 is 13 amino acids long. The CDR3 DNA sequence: TGTGCCAAACCGTGGGGGGGGAATTCACCCCTCCACTTT. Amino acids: CAKPWGGNSPLHF.

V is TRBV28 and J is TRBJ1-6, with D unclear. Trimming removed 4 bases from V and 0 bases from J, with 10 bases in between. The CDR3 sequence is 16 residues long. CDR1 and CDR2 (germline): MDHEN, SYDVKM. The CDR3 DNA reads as TGTGCCAGCAGTTCGGGTGGGAGCTCCTATAATTCACCCCTCCACTTT. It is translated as CASSSGGSSYNSPLHF.

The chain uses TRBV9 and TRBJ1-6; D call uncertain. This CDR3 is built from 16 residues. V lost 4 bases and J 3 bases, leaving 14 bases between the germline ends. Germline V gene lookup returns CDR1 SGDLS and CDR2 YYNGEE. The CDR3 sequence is CASSSTDGLYNSPLHF. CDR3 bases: TGTGCCAGCAGCTCCACGGACGGACTCTATAATTCACCCCTCCACTTT.

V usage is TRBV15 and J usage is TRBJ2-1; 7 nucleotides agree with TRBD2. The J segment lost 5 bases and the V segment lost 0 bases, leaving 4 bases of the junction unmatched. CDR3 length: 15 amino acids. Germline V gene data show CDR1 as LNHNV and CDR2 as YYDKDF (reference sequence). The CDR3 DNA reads TGTGCCACCAGCAGAGATGGGACTACACACAATGAGCAGTTCTTC. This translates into CATSRDGTTHNEQFF.

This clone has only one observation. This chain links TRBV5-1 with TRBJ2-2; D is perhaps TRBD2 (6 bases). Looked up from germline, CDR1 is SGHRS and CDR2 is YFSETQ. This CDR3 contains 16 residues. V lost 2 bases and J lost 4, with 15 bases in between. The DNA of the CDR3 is TGCGCCAGCAGCTTAGGAGGGAGGCGGGGCACCGGGGAGCTGTTTTTT. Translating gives CASSLGGRRGTGELFF.

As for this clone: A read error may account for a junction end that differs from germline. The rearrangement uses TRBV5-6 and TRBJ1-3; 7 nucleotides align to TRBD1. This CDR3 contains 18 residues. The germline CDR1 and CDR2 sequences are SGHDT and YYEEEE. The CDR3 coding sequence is TGTGCCAGCAGCTTGGGCCCCCCCCTCGACAGGGTTGGATACACCATATATTTT. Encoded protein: CASSLGPPLDRVGYTIYF. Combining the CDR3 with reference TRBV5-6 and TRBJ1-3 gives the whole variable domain DAGVTQSPTHLIKTRGQQVTLRCSPKSGHDTVSWYQQALGQGPQFIFQYYEEEERQRGNFPDRFSGHQFPNYSSELNVNALLLGDSALYLCASSLGPPLDRVGYTIYFGEGSWLTVV.

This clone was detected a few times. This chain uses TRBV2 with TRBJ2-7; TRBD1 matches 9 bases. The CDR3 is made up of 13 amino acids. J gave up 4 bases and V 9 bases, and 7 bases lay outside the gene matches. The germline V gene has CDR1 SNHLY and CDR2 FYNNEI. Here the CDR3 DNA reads TGTGCCAGTCTCCGGGACAGGGAGTACGAGCAGTACTTC. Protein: CASLRDREYEQYF.

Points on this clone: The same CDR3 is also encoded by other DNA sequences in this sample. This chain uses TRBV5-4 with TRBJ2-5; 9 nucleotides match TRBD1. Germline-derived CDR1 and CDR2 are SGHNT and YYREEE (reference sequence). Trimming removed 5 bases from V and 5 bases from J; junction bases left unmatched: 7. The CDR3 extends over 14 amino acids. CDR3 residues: CASSSGQGRETQYF. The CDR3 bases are TGTGCCAGCAGTTCCGGACAGGGGCGGGAGACCCAGTACTTC.